The present T cell receptor (beta chain) was sequenced within a study of T cells in Graves' hyperthyroidism and ophthalmopathy. General observations from the study: It was a median roughly 6.5 months before onset that the model predicted ophthalmopathy.

This clonotype has at least ten counts. Its antigen remains unidentified. The CDR3 has 12 residues. The ends were cut back, 10 bases at V and 2 bases at J, with 12 bases in the middle. Germline V gene sequence: CDR1 SNHLY, CDR2 FYNNEI. It was RNA transcripts that yielded the amplified TCR beta CDR3 regions. The HTBI set primed first-round TCR CDR3 RT-PCR. MiXCR, run by TCRdb on the multiplex PCR reads, gives a single entry per CDR3 protein. The sample records some 760,000 distinct CDR3 sequences, about 14% being singletons. V gene TRBV2 combines with J gene TRBJ2-7; possibly TRBD2 for D (5 bases). The clonotype originates from a woman younger than 35 with Graves' hyperthyroidism. Input material: blood. The CDR3 spells CATQILAYEQYF. CDR3 DNA: TGTGCCACCCAGATACTAGCCTACGAGCAGTACTTC.